The T cell receptor (beta chain) under discussion was sequenced for a study of blood T cell repertoires in COVID-19. Study in general: Researchers got acute and convalescent COVID-19 samples from the United States, Italy and Spain. The cDNA or gDNA used as material had been derived from T cells, B-cell-depleted T cells, or PBMCs.

Per the original methods: Amplification of reference gene primers was used by the study to estimate nucleated cell counts. The data were produced by immunoSEQ multiplex PCR, yet TCRdb's version contains in-frame clones alone and is incomplete. From that table come the V and J calls and clone size; the DNA was used to work out D and trimming. The repertoire consists of some 14,000 clones, with around 74% occurring once and the leading ten covering 35% to 50%. This clone has a handful of counts. The V gene end was trimmed by 8 bases and the J gene end by 2 bases; junction bases not matched to a gene: 14. Germline V gene lookup returns CDR1 SNHLY and CDR2 FYNNEI. The CDR3 contains 17 residues.

The chain carries TRBV2 and TRBJ2-3, with 9 bases that match TRBD2. This TCR derives from a woman older than 75 with acute or convalescent COVID-19. The sequencing input was peripheral blood. CDR3 nucleotides: TGTGCCAGCTCACCCCCGGCGGGCGGGGGGGTCACAGATACGCAGTATTTT. As protein: CASSPPAGGGVTDTQYF.